This TCR beta chain was captured by sequencing in a study of human T cells and chemical hapten exposure. About the study: Mostly female patients had alopecia areata, totalis or universalis.

Time point reported: patch test 2, 6 weeks after DPC sensitization. The treatment was: therapeutic diphenylcyclopropenone sensitization with weekly scalp DPC. Unfractionated whole blood yielded total RNA. Library preparation tagged each individual cDNA molecule with a unique molecular identifier. MiXCR was run by TCRdb on the RACE reads, yielding one entry per CDR3 protein. The sample lists 65,000 to 90,000 distinct CDR3 sequences, about 6.6% occurring once. Study observations and caveats: Since the donors had alopecia, their immune response may not be the same as that of healthy people.

V was clipped by 2 bases and J by 3 bases; unmatched bases: 2. Germline V gives CDR1 MNHEY, CDR2 SVGEGT. The CDR3 has 15 residues. This clonotype was recorded a few times. As yet, its antigen is unknown. The TCR was taken from a woman aged 30 to 39 with alopecia areata. Some clones in this sample may be carry-over from other donors' samples. Sequencing was performed on whole blood, taken in connection with sensitization to the hapten diphenylcyclopropenone (DPC). The V gene is TRBV6-2 or TRBV6-3, the J gene TRBJ2-4; the match to TRBD2 covers 9 bases. The CDR3 spells CASSYSSGGKNIQYF. Here the CDR3 DNA reads TGTGCCAGCAGTTACAGTAGCGGGGGCAAAAACATTCAGTACTTC.